This TCR beta chain appears in the sequencing data of a study of blood T cell repertoires in COVID-19 (dated by TCRdb to 2018 to 2021). Regarding the complete study: Collaborator samples came from the United States, Italy and Spain and covered acute and convalescent phases of COVID-19. The prospective study material was composed of cDNA or gDNA derived from T cells, B-cell-depleted T cells, or PBMCs. Deeply sampled blood TCRbeta repertoires from subjects exposed to, actively infected with, or recovered from COVID-19 were included in the dataset. The repertoires were made available in a free public database intended to serve as a resource for research on the immune response to SARS-CoV-2. Samples came from the ongoing ImmuneRACE study (first 160 participants) plus 1,254 subjects from 6 global collaborators. Sample metadata almost always included a de-identified subject ID, COVID-19 status, age in years and sex. Where HLA class I and class II types were available, the types were taken from metadata supplied by the sample provider, not from assay-based typing. Broad study findings and their caveats: Clinical and demographic metadata were provided uncurated, with the amount varying by source and participant.

The immunoSEQ Assay, a bias-controlled multiplex PCR, was used to amplify TCRbeta CDR3 regions from genomic DNA. Per the authors' processing: Nucleated cell counts per sample were estimated from amplification of reference gene primers within the assay. To quantify the absolute abundance of each unique TCRbeta CDR3 rearrangement, sequence reads were collapsed and filtered. For each sample, productive Simpson clonality was calculated as the square root of Simpson's diversity index across productive rearrangements. Sourced from immuneACCESS, this table was stored by TCRdb with only in-frame sequences that have V and J called. A share of the clones is absent; for the studies checked, an unresolved V gene accounts for under half, and the remainder has no known explanation. The V and J calls and clone size were taken over from that table, and D and trimming were inferred from the DNA. The table for this sample lists roughly 220,000 clones; more than 70% of them were counted only once. Together, the top ten hold approximately 4.3% of the sample.

Sequences MDHEN (CDR1) and SYDVKM (CDR2) are obtained from the germline V gene. Including cysteine and phenylalanine, the CDR3 has 17 amino acids. Of the read, only the CDR3 DNA is kept; its 51 bases are in frame from base 1. V is cut back by 0 bases and J by 0 bases, with 7 bases in the junction unmatched. To note about this clone: Its target antigen remains unknown. No base quality values were provided; no much bigger clone lies one nucleotide off.

Participants in the prospective study were enrolled through a virtual design, were aged roughly 18 to 90 years, and lived in 20 to 30 United States geographic areas. To assign participants to cohorts, the prospective study relied on clinical history that participants themselves reported in a screening survey and a study questionnaire. Mobile phlebotomists in the prospective study collected whole blood, serum and a nasopharyngeal or oropharyngeal swab from every participant. Over an approximately 2-month period, participants in the prospective study had the option of providing additional blood draws and questionnaires. Before DNA extraction, prospective study blood samples were shipped either frozen or at room temperature.

This sequence originates from a young man with acute COVID-19. The chain is assembled from TRBV28 and TRBJ2-7, with 8 central nucleotides matching TRBD2. The sample consisted of PBMCs or T cells enriched from blood (not recorded which). CDR3 region: CASSLWASGGDSYEQYF. The DNA sequence follows: TGTGCCAGCAGTTTATGGGCCTCGGGGGGGGACTCCTACGAGCAGTACTTC.